This TCR beta chain was sequenced for a study of technical replicates of blood from several donors. The assay was immunoSEQ multiplex PCR, and TCRdb's table has in-frame clones only and misses some. Here the sample spans tens of thousands of clones, 90% to 95% being singletons. This CDR3 is 13 amino acids long. V was pared by 7 bases and J by 3 bases, with 9 bases between. Germline V gives CDR1 LNHDA, CDR2 SQIVND (reference sequence). Material: T cells isolated from PBMCs. This chain joins TRBV19 and TRBJ1-4; D not certain. The receptor's source is a human donor in good health. The CDR3 DNA sequence: TGTGCCAGTAAAAGCGGGCCTAATGAAAAACTGTTTTTT. Encoded protein: CASKSGPNEKLFF. The whole variable domain, filled in from reference TRBV19 and TRBJ1-4, reads DGGITQSPKYLFRKEGQNVTLSCEQNLNHDAMYWYRQDPGQGLRLIYYSQIVNDFQKGDIAEGYSVSREKKESFPLTVTSAQKNPTAFYLCASKSGPNEKLFFGSGTQLSVL.